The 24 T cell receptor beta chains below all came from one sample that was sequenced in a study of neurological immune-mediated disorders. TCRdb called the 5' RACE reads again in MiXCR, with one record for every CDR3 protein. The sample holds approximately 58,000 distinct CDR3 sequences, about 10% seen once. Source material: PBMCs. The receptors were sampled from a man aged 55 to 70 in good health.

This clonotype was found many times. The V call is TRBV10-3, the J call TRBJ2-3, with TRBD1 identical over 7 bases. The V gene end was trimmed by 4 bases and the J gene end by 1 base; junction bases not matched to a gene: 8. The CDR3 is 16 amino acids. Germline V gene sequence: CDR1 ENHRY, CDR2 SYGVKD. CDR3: CAISGQGSLGTDTQYF. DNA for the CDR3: TGTGCCATCAGTGGACAGGGATCGCTTGGCACAGATACGCAGTATTTT.

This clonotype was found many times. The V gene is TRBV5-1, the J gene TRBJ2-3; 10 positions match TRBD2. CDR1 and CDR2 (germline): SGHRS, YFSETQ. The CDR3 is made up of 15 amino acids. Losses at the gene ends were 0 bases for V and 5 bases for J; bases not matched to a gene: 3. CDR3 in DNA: TGCGCCAGCAGCTTGGGGGGGACTAGCGTAGATACGCAGTATTTT. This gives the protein CASSLGGTSVDTQYF. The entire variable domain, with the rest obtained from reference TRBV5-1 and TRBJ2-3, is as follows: KAGVTQTPRYLIKTRGQQVTLSCSPISGHRSVSWYQQTPGQGLQFLFEYFSETQRNKGNFPGRFSGRQFSNSRSEMNVSTLELGDSALYLCASSLGGTSVDTQYFGPGTRLTVL.

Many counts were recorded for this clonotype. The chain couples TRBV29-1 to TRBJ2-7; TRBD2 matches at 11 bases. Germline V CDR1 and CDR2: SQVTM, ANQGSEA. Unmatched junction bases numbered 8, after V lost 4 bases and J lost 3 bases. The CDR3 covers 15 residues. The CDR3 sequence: CSVGSSGGTFYEQYF. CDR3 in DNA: TGCAGCGTTGGGTCTAGCGGGGGGACCTTCTACGAGCAGTACTTC.

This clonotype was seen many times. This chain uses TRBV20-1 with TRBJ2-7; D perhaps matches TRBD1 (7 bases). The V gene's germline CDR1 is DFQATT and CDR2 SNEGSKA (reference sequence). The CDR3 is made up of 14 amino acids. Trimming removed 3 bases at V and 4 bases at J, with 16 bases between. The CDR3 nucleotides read TGCAGTGCTAGCCCCCCGACAGGGAGGTACGAGCAGTACTTC. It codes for CSASPPTGRYEQYF.

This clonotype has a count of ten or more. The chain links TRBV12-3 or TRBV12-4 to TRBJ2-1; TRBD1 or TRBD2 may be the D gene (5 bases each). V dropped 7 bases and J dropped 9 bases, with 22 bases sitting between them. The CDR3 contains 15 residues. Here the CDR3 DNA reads TGTGCCAGCACCAACCGGGGCGGACAAATGGGTGAGCAGTTCTTC. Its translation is CASTNRGGQMGEQFF.

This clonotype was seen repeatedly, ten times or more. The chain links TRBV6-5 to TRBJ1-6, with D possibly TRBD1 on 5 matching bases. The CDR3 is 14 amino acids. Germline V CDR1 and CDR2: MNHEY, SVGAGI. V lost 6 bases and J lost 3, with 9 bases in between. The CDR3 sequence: CASSDSGYNSPLHF. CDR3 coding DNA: TGTGCCAGCAGCGACAGCGGCTATAATTCACCCCTCCACTTT.

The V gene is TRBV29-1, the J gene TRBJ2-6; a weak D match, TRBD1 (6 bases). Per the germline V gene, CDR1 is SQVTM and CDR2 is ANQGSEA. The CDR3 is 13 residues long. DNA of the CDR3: TGCGTCACAGGGATCTCTGGGGCCAACGTCCTGACTTTC. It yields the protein CVTGISGANVLTF.

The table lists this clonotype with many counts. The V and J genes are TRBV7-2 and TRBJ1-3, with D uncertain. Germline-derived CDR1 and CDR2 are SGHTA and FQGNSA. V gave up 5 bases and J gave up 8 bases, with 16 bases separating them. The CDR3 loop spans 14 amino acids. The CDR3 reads CASSNRRAGDTIYF. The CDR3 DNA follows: TGTGCCAGCAGCAACCGACGAGCTGGGGACACCATATATTTT. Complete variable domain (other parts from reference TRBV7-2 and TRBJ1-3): GAGVSQSPSNKVTEKGKDVELRCDPISGHTALYWYRQSLGQGLEFLIYFQGNSAPDKSGLPSDRFSAERTGGSVSTLTIQRTQQEDSAVYLCASSNRRAGDTIYFGEGSWLTVV.

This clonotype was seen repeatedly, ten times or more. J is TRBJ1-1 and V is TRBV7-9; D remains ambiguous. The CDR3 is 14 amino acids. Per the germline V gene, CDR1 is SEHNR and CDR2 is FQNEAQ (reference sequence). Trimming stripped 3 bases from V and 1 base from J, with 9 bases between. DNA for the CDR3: TGTGCCAGCAGCTTCCCTGGTAGGAACACTGAAGCTTTCTTT. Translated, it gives CASSFPGRNTEAFF.

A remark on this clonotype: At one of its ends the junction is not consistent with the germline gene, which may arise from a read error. The CDR3 DNA reads as TGTGTCAGCAGCCAAGAGAGTGGAAGGTGGGCTGAAGCTTTCTTT. Amino acids: CVSSQESGRWAEAFF. This chain links TRBV14 with TRBJ1-1; D is unclear. The germline CDR1 and CDR2 sequences are SGHDN and FVKESK. The CDR3 length is 15 residues.

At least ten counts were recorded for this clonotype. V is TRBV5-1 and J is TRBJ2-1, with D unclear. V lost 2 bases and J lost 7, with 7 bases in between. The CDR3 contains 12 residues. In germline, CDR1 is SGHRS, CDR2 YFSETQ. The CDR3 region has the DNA TGCGCCAGCAGCTTCCTTCTAAATGAGCAGTTCTTC. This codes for CASSFLLNEQFF. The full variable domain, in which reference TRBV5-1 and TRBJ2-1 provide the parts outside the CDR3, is KAGVTQTPRYLIKTRGQQVTLSCSPISGHRSVSWYQQTPGQGLQFLFEYFSETQRNKGNFPGRFSGRQFSNSRSEMNVSTLELGDSALYLCASSFLLNEQFFGPGTRLTVL.

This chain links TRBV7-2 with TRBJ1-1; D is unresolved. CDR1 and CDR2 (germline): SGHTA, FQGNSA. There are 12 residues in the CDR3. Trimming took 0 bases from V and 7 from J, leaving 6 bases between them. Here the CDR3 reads CASSLAPGEAFF. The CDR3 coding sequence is TGTGCCAGCAGCTTAGCCCCCGGTGAAGCTTTCTTT.

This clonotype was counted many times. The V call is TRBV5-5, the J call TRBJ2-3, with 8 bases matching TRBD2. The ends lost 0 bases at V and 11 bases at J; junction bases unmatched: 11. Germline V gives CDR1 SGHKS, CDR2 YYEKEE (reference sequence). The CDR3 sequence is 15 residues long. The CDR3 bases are TGTGCCAGCAGCTTGGTAATTAGCGGGGATTCCAAGCAGTATTTT. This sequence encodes CASSLVISGDSKQYF.

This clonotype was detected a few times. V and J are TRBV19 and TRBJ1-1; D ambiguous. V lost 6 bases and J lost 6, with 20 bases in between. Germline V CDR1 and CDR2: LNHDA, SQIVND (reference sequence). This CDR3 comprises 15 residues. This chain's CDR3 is CASSNFRAGGPEAFF. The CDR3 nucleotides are TGTGCCAGTAGCAACTTTAGGGCAGGTGGACCTGAAGCTTTCTTT.

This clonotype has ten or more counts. The CDR3 DNA sequence: TGTGCCAGCAGCTTAAGTGGCAGAACTGGAAACACCATATATTTT. Residues: CASSLSGRTGNTIYF. V usage is TRBV7-2 and J usage is TRBJ1-3; no reliable D call. Trimming shortened V by 2 bases and J by 2 bases, and 10 bases separated the two germline ends. Looked up from germline, CDR1 is SGHTA and CDR2 is FQGNSA. This CDR3 has 15 residues.

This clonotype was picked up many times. CDR3 DNA: TGCAGTGCTAGAACCTCGGACGGGGCATCGAACACTGAAGCTTTCTTT. Encoded protein: CSARTSDGASNTEAFF. The gene calls are TRBV20-1 and TRBJ1-1; D is perhaps TRBD1 (5 bases). With 2 bases removed from V and 1 base from J, the gap between germline ends came to 17 bases. The CDR3 runs 16 residues. Germline V gives CDR1 DFQATT, CDR2 SNEGSKA (reference sequence).

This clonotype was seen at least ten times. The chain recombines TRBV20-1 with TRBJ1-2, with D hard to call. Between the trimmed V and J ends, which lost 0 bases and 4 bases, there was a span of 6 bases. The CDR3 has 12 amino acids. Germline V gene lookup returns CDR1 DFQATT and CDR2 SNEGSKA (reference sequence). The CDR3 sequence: CSAREGFYGYTF. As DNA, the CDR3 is TGCAGTGCTAGAGAAGGTTTCTATGGCTACACCTTC.

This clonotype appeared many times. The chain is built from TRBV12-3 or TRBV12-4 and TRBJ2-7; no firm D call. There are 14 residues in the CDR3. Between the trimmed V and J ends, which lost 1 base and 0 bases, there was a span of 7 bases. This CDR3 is CASSLGRSSYEQYF. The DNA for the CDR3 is TGTGCCAGCAGTTTAGGGCGTAGCTCCTACGAGCAGTACTTC.

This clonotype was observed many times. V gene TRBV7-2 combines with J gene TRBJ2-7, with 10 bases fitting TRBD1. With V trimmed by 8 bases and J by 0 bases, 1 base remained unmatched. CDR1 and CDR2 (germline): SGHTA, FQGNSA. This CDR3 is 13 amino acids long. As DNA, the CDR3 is TGTGCCAGCCGACAGGGGGCCTCCTACGAGCAGTACTTC. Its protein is CASRQGASYEQYF. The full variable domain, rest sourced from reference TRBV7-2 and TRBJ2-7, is GAGVSQSPSNKVTEKGKDVELRCDPISGHTALYWYRQSLGQGLEFLIYFQGNSAPDKSGLPSDRFSAERTGGSVSTLTIQRTQQEDSAVYLCASRQGASYEQYFGPGTRLTVT.

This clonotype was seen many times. The CDR3 DNA reads as TGTGCCAGCAGTGGGACCTTCTACGAGCAGTACTTC. Its protein product is CASSGTFYEQYF. The chain has TRBV6-2 or TRBV6-3 and TRBJ2-7; D is possibly TRBD1 or TRBD2 (5 bases each). Germline CDR1 MNHEY, CDR2 SVGEGT. This CDR3 region has 12 residues. V was cut by 5 bases and J by 3 bases, with 8 bases left in between.

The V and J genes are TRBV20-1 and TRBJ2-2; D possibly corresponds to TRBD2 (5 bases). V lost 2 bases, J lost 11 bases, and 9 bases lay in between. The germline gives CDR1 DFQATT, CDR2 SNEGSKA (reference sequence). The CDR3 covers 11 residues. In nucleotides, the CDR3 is TGCAGTGCTAGACTTCGGGGAGAGCTGTTTTTT. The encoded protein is CSARLRGELFF.

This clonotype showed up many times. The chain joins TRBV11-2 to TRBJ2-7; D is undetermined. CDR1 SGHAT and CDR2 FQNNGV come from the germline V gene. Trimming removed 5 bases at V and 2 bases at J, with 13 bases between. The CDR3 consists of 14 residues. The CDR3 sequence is CASSLGSPTYEQYF. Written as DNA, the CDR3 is TGTGCCAGCAGCCTAGGGTCACCAACCTACGAGCAGTACTTC.

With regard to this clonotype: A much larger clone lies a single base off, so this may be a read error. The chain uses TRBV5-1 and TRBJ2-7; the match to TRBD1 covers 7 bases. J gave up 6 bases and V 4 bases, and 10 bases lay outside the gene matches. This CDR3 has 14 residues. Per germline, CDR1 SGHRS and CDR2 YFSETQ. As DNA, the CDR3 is TGCGCCAGCAGCCCCGGGACAGTCAGCCTCGAGCAGTACTTC. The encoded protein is CASSPGTVSLEQYF. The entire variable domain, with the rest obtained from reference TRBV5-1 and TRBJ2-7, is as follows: KAGVTQTPRYLIKTRGQQVTLSCSPISGHRSVSWYQQTPGQGLQFLFEYFSETQRNKGNFPGRFSGRQFSNSRSEMNVSTLELGDSALYLCASSPGTVSLEQYFGPGTRLTVT.

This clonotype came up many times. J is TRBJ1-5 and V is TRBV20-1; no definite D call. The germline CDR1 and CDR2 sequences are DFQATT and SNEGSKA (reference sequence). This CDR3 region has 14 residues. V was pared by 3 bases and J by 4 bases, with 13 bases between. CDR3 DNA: TGCAGTGCTAGGACCTGGTCCCCTAATCAGCCCCAGCATTTT. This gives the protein CSARTWSPNQPQHF.